Presented here are 13 T cell receptor beta chains from one specimen sequenced in a study of shared clonotypes between healthy human individuals. This table comes from immunoSEQ multiplex PCR, and its TCRdb copy is limited to in-frame clones, with some not included. The sample records roughly 2.5 million clones, around 90% being singletons. Sequencing used naive CD4+ T cells sorted from blood. Subset given: CD45RA+ positively selected. These receptors all stem from a young man in good health.

Comment on this clone: Other nucleotide sequences in the sample specify the same CDR3. V and J are TRBV6-5 and TRBJ1-1, with TRBD1 matching over 11 bases. V lost 5 bases, J lost 4 bases, and 3 bases stayed unmatched. CDR1 and CDR2 from the germline V gene are MNHEY and SVGAGI. The CDR3 loop spans 14 amino acids. CDR3 DNA: TGTGCCAGCAGTATTGGACAGGGGGCCACTGAAGCTTTCTTT. This gives the protein CASSIGQGATEAFF.

This sequence joins TRBV19 and TRBJ2-3; 10 bases agree with TRBD2. V lost 9 bases, J lost 4 bases, and 10 bases stayed unmatched. This CDR3 has 15 amino acids. Germline CDR1 reads LNHDA; CDR2 reads SQIVND (reference sequence). DNA for the CDR3: TGTGCCAGCCAAAAGCGGGAGGGCCGAGCAGATACGCAGTATTTT. Protein: CASQKREGRADTQYF.

This clone showed up just once. The rearrangement joins TRBV15 to TRBJ2-3, with TRBD1 identical over 7 bases. Germline V CDR1 and CDR2: LNHNV, YYDKDF (reference sequence). The CDR3 is 17 residues long. Trimming at V came to 3 bases and at J to 0 bases, leaving 9 bases not matched to a gene. CDR3 protein: CATSRFDRAFSTDTQYF. The CDR3 nucleotides are TGTGCCACCAGCAGGTTTGACAGGGCATTTAGCACAGATACGCAGTATTTT. Full variable domain (outside the CDR3, taken from reference TRBV15 and TRBJ2-3): DAMVIQNPRYQVTQFGKPVTLSCSQTLNHNVMYWYQQKSSQAPKLLFHYYDKDFNNEADTPDNFQSRRPNTSFCFLDIRSPGLGDTAMYLCATSRFDRAFSTDTQYFGPGTRLTVL.

This sequence joins TRBV19 and TRBJ1-1; 7 nucleotides agree with TRBD1. J gave up 6 bases and V 7 bases, and 17 bases lay outside the gene matches. The CDR3 extends over 16 amino acids. Germline V CDR1 and CDR2: LNHDA, SQIVND (reference sequence). DNA for the CDR3: TGTGCCAGTACACTACTCCCCCTACAAGGGACAGCTGAAGCTTTCTTT. Translated: CASTLLPLQGTAEAFF. Looking up the rest from reference TRBV19 and TRBJ1-1 gives the full variable domain: DGGITQSPKYLFRKEGQNVTLSCEQNLNHDAMYWYRQDPGQGLRLIYYSQIVNDFQKGDIAEGYSVSREKKESFPLTVTSAQKNPTAFYLCASTLLPLQGTAEAFFGQGTRLTVV.

The V gene is TRBV21-1, the J gene TRBJ2-3. TRBV21-1 is annotated as a pseudogene. CDR3 size: 18 residues. As DNA, the CDR3 is TGTGCCAGCAGCCCGGCTTTATTCGGGGCCCCCTGGGAAGATACGCAGTATTTT. Translation gives CASSPALFGAPWEDTQYF.

The chain is built from TRBV2 and TRBJ1-1, with 9 nucleotides matching TRBD1. J gave up 10 bases and V 5 bases, and 8 bases lay outside the gene matches. The germline V gene has CDR1 SNHLY and CDR2 FYNNEI. The CDR3 covers 13 residues. CDR3 nucleotide sequence: TGTGCCAGCAGTTCACAGGGGGCGGGCTCAGCTTTCTTT. Protein: CASSSQGAGSAFF.

This chain joins TRBV23-1 and TRBJ1-1, with 7 nucleotides matching TRBD1. TRBV23-1 is recorded as an ORF, its role being uncertain. The CDR3 has 17 residues. Trimming took 2 bases from V and 2 from J; bases not matched to a gene: 11. Written as DNA, the CDR3 is TGCGCCAGCAGTCAAAAATACGAAGGACAGGCTAACACTGAAGCTTTCTTT. Residues: CASSQKYEGQANTEAFF.

The V call is TRBV19, the J call TRBJ1-1; unclear D gene. Deletions cut 7 bases from V and 0 bases from J, with 15 bases between. Germline loops: CDR1 LNHDA, CDR2 SQIVND (reference sequence). CDR3 length: 15 residues. CDR3 in DNA: TGTGCCAGTACCGCGACCTCGAACATGAACACTGAAGCTTTCTTT. Its translation is CASTATSNMNTEAFF. Variable domain in full (rest from reference TRBV19 and TRBJ1-1): DGGITQSPKYLFRKEGQNVTLSCEQNLNHDAMYWYRQDPGQGLRLIYYSQIVNDFQKGDIAEGYSVSREKKESFPLTVTSAQKNPTAFYLCASTATSNMNTEAFFGQGTRLTVV.

As regards this clone: In the same sample, other DNA sequences code for this CDR3. The V and J genes are TRBV7-3 and TRBJ1-1; a possible D gene is TRBD1 (6 bases). Germline V gene sequence: CDR1 SGHTA, CDR2 FQGTGA. The CDR3 runs to 14 residues. Trimming shortened V by 1 base and J by 4 bases, and 10 bases separated the two germline ends. DNA for the CDR3: TGTGCCAGCAGCTTAAAACAGGGAGCCACTGAAGCTTTCTTT. Protein product: CASSLKQGATEAFF.

This clone has a handful of counts. J is TRBJ1-6 and V is TRBV2; D possibly corresponds to TRBD1 (5 bases). CDR3 size: 14 residues. Germline CDR1 is SNHLY and CDR2 is FYNNEI. Trimming took off 2 bases at V and 10 bases at J, with 12 bases between the two ends. The CDR3 reads CASSELGVDSPLHF. The CDR3 region has the DNA TGTGCCAGCAGTGAACTAGGGGTAGACTCACCCCTCCACTTT. Filled out from reference TRBV2 and TRBJ1-6, the complete variable domain reads EPEVTQTPSHQVTQMGQEVILRCVPISNHLYFYWYRQILGQKVEFLVSFYNNEISEKSEIFDDQFSVERPDGSNFTLKIRSTKLEDSAMYFCASSELGVDSPLHFGNGTRLTVT.

This sequence joins TRBV28 and TRBJ2-7, with 10 bases lining up with TRBD1. The CDR3 consists of 14 residues. J gave up 3 bases and V 6 bases, and 5 bases lay outside the gene matches. Germline V CDR1 and CDR2: MDHEN, SYDVKM. CDR3 residues: CASRTGTGVYEQYF. In DNA form, the CDR3 reads TGTGCCAGCAGGACCGGGACAGGGGTCTACGAGCAGTACTTC.

This clone was counted a single time. This rearrangement joins TRBV4-1 to TRBJ2-4; maybe TRBD2 (6 bases). Germline assignment: CDR1 MGHRA and CDR2 YSYEKL. The CDR3 is 15 residues long. Trimming took off 0 bases at V and 14 bases at J, with 20 bases between the two ends. The CDR3 reads CASSQDFHPGLAKYF. The CDR3 bases are TGCGCCAGCAGCCAAGACTTCCACCCCGGGCTAGCGAAGTACTTC.

Concerning this clone itself: Other nucleotide sequences from this sample produce the same CDR3. The chain carries TRBV6-1 and TRBJ1-1; maybe TRBD1 (6 bases). CDR1 MNHNS and CDR2 SASEGT come from the germline V gene. The CDR3 loop spans 13 amino acids. The V and J ends lost 5 bases and 1 base respectively, with 8 bases between them. The CDR3 sequence is CASSTGTNTEAFF. The CDR3 coding sequence is TGTGCCAGCAGTACAGGGACGAACACTGAAGCTTTCTTT.